A selection of T cell receptor beta chains follows, all from one sample in a study of OX40 agonist ivuxolimab in advanced cancers. Assay: immunoSEQ multiplex PCR; the TCRdb copy retains only in-frame clones and omits some. Among roughly 66,000 clones, 80% to 85% were seen once, and the ten largest hold 2.5%. The specimen was CD4+ or CD8+ T cells sorted from blood, collected in a trial of the OX40 agonist ivuxolimab. These TCRs come from an adult with an advanced solid tumor such as melanoma, head and neck, liver or kidney cancer. Both conserved end residues are part of each CDR3. D genes are given only for firm matches. Size is omitted from some rows. Given values are once, few, many or a class for expanded clones.

cdr3_length: 19; d_call: TRBD2; v_call: TRBV5-4; clone_size: .; j_call: TRBJ2-3; cdr3_nt: TGTGCCAGCAGCTTGGGAGCTAGCGGGAGTATTGGAGGCACAGATACGCAGTATTTT; cdr3_aa: CASSLGASGSIGGTDTQYF
cdr3_length: 16; d_call: .; v_call: TRBV19; clone_size: .; j_call: TRBJ2-2; cdr3_nt: TGTGCCAGTAGTCCCCTCGTCGGAGCGAACACCGGGGAGCTGTTTTTT; cdr3_aa: CASSPLVGANTGELFF
cdr3_length: 11; d_call: .; v_call: TRBV18; clone_size: many; j_call: TRBJ1-3; cdr3_nt: TGTGCCAGCTCACCAGGGAACACCATATATTTT; cdr3_aa: CASSPGNTIYF
cdr3_length: 13; d_call: .; v_call: TRBV7-9; clone_size: .; j_call: TRBJ2-5; cdr3_nt: TGTGCCAGCTACGGCTTAAGCGGGGAGACCCAGTACTTC; cdr3_aa: CASYGLSGETQYF
cdr3_length: 16; d_call: .; v_call: TRBV6-5; clone_size: few; j_call: TRBJ1-1; cdr3_nt: TGTGCCAGCAGTTACCTTAGAATCTCCAGGGGTACTGAAGCTTTCTTT; cdr3_aa: CASSYLRISRGTEAFF
cdr3_length: 14; d_call: .; v_call: TRBV6-1; clone_size: .; j_call: TRBJ2-6; cdr3_nt: TGTGCCAGCAGTGAAGACTCTGGGGCCAACGTCCTGACTTTC; cdr3_aa: CASSEDSGANVLTF
cdr3_length: 17; d_call: TRBD1; v_call: TRBV9; clone_size: .; j_call: TRBJ1-2; cdr3_nt: TGTGCCAGCAGCGTACCGGTTTTGACAGGGGGCGACTATGGCTACACCTTC; cdr3_aa: CASSVPVLTGGDYGYTF
cdr3_length: 15; d_call: .; v_call: TRBV4-3; clone_size: .; j_call: TRBJ2-5; cdr3_nt: TGCGCCAGCAGCCAAGAATCGGGCAGTCAAGAGACCCAGTACTTC; cdr3_aa: CASSQESGSQETQYF
cdr3_length: 17; d_call: .; v_call: TRBV11-2; clone_size: .; j_call: TRBJ2-7; cdr3_nt: TGTGCCAGCAGCTTAGGGGCCGGGCAGGGACTCTCCTACGAGCAGTACTTC; cdr3_aa: CASSLGAGQGLSYEQYF
cdr3_length: 17; d_call: TRBD1; v_call: TRBV28; clone_size: .; j_call: TRBJ2-6; cdr3_nt: TGTGCCAGCAGTCTCATGGGGGACAGCTCTGGGGCCAACGTCCTGACTTTC; cdr3_aa: CASSLMGDSSGANVLTF
cdr3_length: 15; d_call: .; v_call: TRBV1; clone_size: .; j_call: TRBJ2-3; cdr3_nt: TGCACCAGCAGCCAAGGTCGGGGGGCGGCAGATACGCAGTATTTT; cdr3_aa: CTSSQGRGAADTQYF
cdr3_length: 15; d_call: TRBD1; v_call: TRBV19; clone_size: .; j_call: TRBJ2-3; cdr3_nt: TGTGCCAGTAGTATAGCGGGACAGGACACAGATACGCAGTATTTT; cdr3_aa: CASSIAGQDTDTQYF
cdr3_length: 15; d_call: .; v_call: TRBV5-8; clone_size: .; j_call: TRBJ1-5; cdr3_nt: TGTGCCAGCAGCTACGACACGTCACGCAATCAGCCCCAGCATTTT; cdr3_aa: CASSYDTSRNQPQHF
cdr3_length: 12; d_call: .; v_call: TRBV10-1; clone_size: .; j_call: TRBJ2-3; cdr3_nt: TGCGCCAGCAGGAGTAGTACAGATACGCAGTATTTT; cdr3_aa: CASRSSTDTQYF
cdr3_length: 13; d_call: .; v_call: TRBV6-1; clone_size: .; j_call: TRBJ2-7; cdr3_nt: TGTGCCAGCAGCGCTAGTCAGTCCTACGAGCAGTACTTC; cdr3_aa: CASSASQSYEQYF
cdr3_length: 14; d_call: .; v_call: TRBV7-8; clone_size: few; j_call: TRBJ2-7; cdr3_nt: TGTGCCAGCAGCTTAAGCCCCGGGAGCTACGAGCAGTACTTC; cdr3_aa: CASSLSPGSYEQYF
cdr3_length: 14; d_call: .; v_call: TRBV10-3; clone_size: .; j_call: TRBJ1-1; cdr3_nt: TGTGCCATCAGACAAGAACAGGGGAACACTGAAGCTTTCTTT; cdr3_aa: CAIRQEQGNTEAFF
cdr3_length: 13; d_call: .; v_call: TRBV7-2; clone_size: .; j_call: TRBJ2-7; cdr3_nt: TGTGCCAGCAGCTTGAAGAGCTCCTACGAGCAGTACTTC; cdr3_aa: CASSLKSSYEQYF
cdr3_length: 15; d_call: TRBD2; v_call: TRBV2; clone_size: .; j_call: TRBJ2-1; cdr3_nt: TGTGCCAGCAGGAGGACTAGCGGGAGTTTGAATGAGCAGTTCTTC; cdr3_aa: CASRRTSGSLNEQFF
cdr3_length: 16; d_call: TRBD2; v_call: TRBV4-2; clone_size: .; j_call: TRBJ2-1; cdr3_nt: TGTGCCAGCAGCCAAGATCGGGCGGGAGCTAAGTATGAGCAGTTCTTC; cdr3_aa: CASSQDRAGAKYEQFF
cdr3_length: 14; d_call: .; v_call: TRBV14; clone_size: .; j_call: TRBJ2-5; cdr3_nt: TGTGCCAGCAGCCAACCTACTAGCATTGAGACCCAGTACTTC; cdr3_aa: CASSQPTSIETQYF
cdr3_length: 14; d_call: TRBD2; v_call: TRBV27; clone_size: .; j_call: TRBJ2-5; cdr3_nt: TGTGCCAGCAGTTCGTCCGGGACTAGCGGGACGGAGTACTTC; cdr3_aa: CASSSSGTSGTEYF
cdr3_length: 14; d_call: TRBD1; v_call: TRBV6-5; clone_size: .; j_call: TRBJ2-7; cdr3_nt: TGTGCCAGCAGCCTAGGGGGCCCCACCTACGAGCAGTACTTC; cdr3_aa: CASSLGGPTYEQYF
cdr3_length: 14; d_call: .; v_call: TRBV6-5; clone_size: .; j_call: TRBJ1-2; cdr3_nt: TGTGCCAGCAGTTACTCGGGGTCTAACTATGGCTACACCTTC; cdr3_aa: CASSYSGSNYGYTF
cdr3_length: 16; d_call: TRBD1; v_call: TRBV18; clone_size: few; j_call: TRBJ1-1; cdr3_nt: TGTGCCAGCTCACCGGGGGCAGGGGGCTTGAACACTGAAGCTTTCTTT; cdr3_aa: CASSPGAGGLNTEAFF
cdr3_length: 14; d_call: TRBD1; v_call: TRBV7-8; clone_size: .; j_call: TRBJ2-7; cdr3_nt: TGTGCCAGCAGCTCGACAGGGGTGGTGTTCGAGCAGTACTTC; cdr3_aa: CASSSTGVVFEQYF
cdr3_length: 19; d_call: TRBD2; v_call: TRBV7-9; clone_size: .; j_call: TRBJ2-1; cdr3_nt: TGTGCCAGCAGCTTAAGTCTAGCGGGAGGCCAAAGCTCCTACAATGAGCAGTTCTTC; cdr3_aa: CASSLSLAGGQSSYNEQFF
cdr3_length: 14; d_call: .; v_call: TRBV19; clone_size: .; j_call: TRBJ2-3; cdr3_nt: TGTGCCAGTAGTCAAGACCGCAATTCAGATACGCAGTATTTT; cdr3_aa: CASSQDRNSDTQYF
cdr3_length: 16; d_call: .; v_call: TRBV19; clone_size: .; j_call: TRBJ1-3; cdr3_nt: TGTGCCAGTAGTATAGTGGGTCCAGGCTCTGGAAACACCATATATTTT; cdr3_aa: CASSIVGPGSGNTIYF
cdr3_length: 16; d_call: .; v_call: TRBV19; clone_size: .; j_call: TRBJ2-2; cdr3_nt: TGTGCCAGTAGTATACGGCCACCCAAGAACACCGGGGAGCTGTTTTTT; cdr3_aa: CASSIRPPKNTGELFF
cdr3_length: 18; d_call: TRBD2; v_call: TRBV6-4; clone_size: .; j_call: TRBJ2-2; cdr3_nt: TGTGCCAGCAGTGACGACCGGGGACTAGCGGGGATCACCGGGGAGCTGTTTTTT; cdr3_aa: CASSDDRGLAGITGELFF
cdr3_length: 19; d_call: TRBD1; v_call: TRBV28; clone_size: .; j_call: TRBJ1-4; cdr3_nt: TGTGCCAGCAGTTTAGTGGGACAGATGACATTTGCAACTAATGAAAAACTGTTTTTT; cdr3_aa: CASSLVGQMTFATNEKLFF
cdr3_length: 11; d_call: .; v_call: TRBV7-2; clone_size: .; j_call: TRBJ2-5; cdr3_nt: TGTGCCCGGGGGCAGGGGAAGACCCAGTACTTC; cdr3_aa: CARGQGKTQYF
cdr3_length: 15; d_call: .; v_call: TRBV18; clone_size: .; j_call: TRBJ1-1; cdr3_nt: TGTGCCAGCTCACCTATCGCTGACCCGAACACTGAAGCTTTCTTT; cdr3_aa: CASSPIADPNTEAFF
cdr3_length: 17; d_call: TRBD2; v_call: TRBV7-2; clone_size: once; j_call: TRBJ2-2; cdr3_nt: TGTGCCAGCAGCTTAGAGCCTAGCGGGATCGGGACCGGGGAGCTGTTTTTT; cdr3_aa: CASSLEPSGIGTGELFF
cdr3_length: 13; d_call: .; v_call: TRBV29-1; clone_size: .; j_call: TRBJ2-1; cdr3_nt: TGCAGCGTTGTAACAGGGCTTGAGAATGAGCAGTTCTTC; cdr3_aa: CSVVTGLENEQFF
cdr3_length: 14; d_call: .; v_call: TRBV2; clone_size: .; j_call: TRBJ1-3; cdr3_nt: TGTGCCAGCAGTAGCAGTGGTCTTGGAAACACCATATATTTT; cdr3_aa: CASSSSGLGNTIYF
cdr3_length: 14; d_call: TRBD1; v_call: TRBV2; clone_size: few; j_call: TRBJ1-5; cdr3_nt: TGTGCCAGCAGTGCGGACAGGGAAGGCCAGCCCCAGCATTTT; cdr3_aa: CASSADREGQPQHF
cdr3_length: 19; d_call: TRBD2; v_call: TRBV5-1; clone_size: .; j_call: TRBJ2-1; cdr3_nt: TGCGCCAGCAGCCCCCGCACCGGGACTAGCGGGCCCCTGAGCAATGAGCAGTTCTTC; cdr3_aa: CASSPRTGTSGPLSNEQFF
cdr3_length: 15; d_call: TRBD1; v_call: TRBV15; clone_size: .; j_call: TRBJ1-2; cdr3_nt: TGTGCCACCAGCAGAGATCAGACAGGGCCGGGTGGCTACACCTTC; cdr3_aa: CATSRDQTGPGGYTF
cdr3_length: 13; d_call: .; v_call: TRBV12-5; clone_size: .; j_call: TRBJ2-6; cdr3_nt: TGTGCTAGTAGTAGCTCTGGGGCCAACGTCCTGACTTTC; cdr3_aa: CASSSSGANVLTF
cdr3_length: 15; d_call: .; v_call: TRBV5-1; clone_size: .; j_call: TRBJ1-2; cdr3_nt: TGCGCCAGCAGCCAAGCCGGGACCGAGCATCGGGGCTACACCTTC; cdr3_aa: CASSQAGTEHRGYTF
cdr3_length: 16; d_call: TRBD1; v_call: TRBV6-4; clone_size: .; j_call: TRBJ2-1; cdr3_nt: TGTGCCAGCAAAGACAGGGCCCTATTTTCTTACAATGAGCAGTTCTTC; cdr3_aa: CASKDRALFSYNEQFF
cdr3_length: 19; d_call: TRBD1; v_call: TRBV9; clone_size: .; j_call: TRBJ1-3; cdr3_nt: TGTGCCAGCAGCGTAGTCCCGGGTCGACAGGGCCACTCTGGAAACACCATATATTTT; cdr3_aa: CASSVVPGRQGHSGNTIYF
cdr3_length: 14; d_call: .; v_call: TRBV13; clone_size: .; j_call: TRBJ2-1; cdr3_nt: TGTGCCAGTCGCCGAACGGGCGCATACTATGAGCAGTTCTTC; cdr3_aa: CASRRTGAYYEQFF
cdr3_length: 15; d_call: TRBD2; v_call: TRBV18; clone_size: few; j_call: TRBJ2-2; cdr3_nt: TGTGCCAGCTCCTCGACTAGCGGGAGCACCGGGGAGCTGTTTTTT; cdr3_aa: CASSSTSGSTGELFF
cdr3_length: 17; d_call: .; v_call: TRBV5-8; clone_size: once; j_call: TRBJ2-3; cdr3_nt: TGCGCCAGCAGCCAGGGAGTTCTAACGTTAAACACAGATACGCAGTATTTT; cdr3_aa: CASSQGVLTLNTDTQYF
cdr3_length: 12; d_call: .; v_call: TRBV10-2; clone_size: .; j_call: TRBJ1-5; cdr3_nt: TGCGCCAGCAGTGAACCCAATCAGCCCCAGCATTTT; cdr3_aa: CASSEPNQPQHF
cdr3_length: 13; d_call: .; v_call: TRBV7-3; clone_size: few; j_call: TRBJ2-7; cdr3_nt: TGTGCCAGCAGCTTAAATTCGGGGAGCGAGCAGTACTTC; cdr3_aa: CASSLNSGSEQYF
cdr3_length: 14; d_call: .; v_call: TRBV28; clone_size: .; j_call: TRBJ1-6; cdr3_nt: TGTGCCAGCAGTTTAGGACGTTCAAAGACACCCCTCCACTTT; cdr3_aa: CASSLGRSKTPLHF
cdr3_length: 15; d_call: .; v_call: TRBV6-5; clone_size: .; j_call: TRBJ2-7; cdr3_nt: TGTGCCAGCAGTCCCACGGGGGTAGAGGGTTACGAGCAGTACTTC; cdr3_aa: CASSPTGVEGYEQYF
cdr3_length: 15; d_call: TRBD2; v_call: TRBV5-4; clone_size: few; j_call: TRBJ2-5; cdr3_nt: TGTGCCAGCAGCTTGGTTAGCGGGAGTACCGAGACCCAGTACTTC; cdr3_aa: CASSLVSGSTETQYF
cdr3_length: 18; d_call: .; v_call: TRBV18; clone_size: .; j_call: TRBJ1-3; cdr3_nt: TGTGCCAGCTCACCGCCTGCGAGGCACTTGGACGGAGGAAACACCATATATTTT; cdr3_aa: CASSPPARHLDGGNTIYF
cdr3_length: 15; d_call: .; v_call: TRBV11-3; clone_size: .; j_call: TRBJ2-1; cdr3_nt: TGTGCCAGCAGCTTAGTAGGGACAAACTACAATGAGCAGTTCTTC; cdr3_aa: CASSLVGTNYNEQFF